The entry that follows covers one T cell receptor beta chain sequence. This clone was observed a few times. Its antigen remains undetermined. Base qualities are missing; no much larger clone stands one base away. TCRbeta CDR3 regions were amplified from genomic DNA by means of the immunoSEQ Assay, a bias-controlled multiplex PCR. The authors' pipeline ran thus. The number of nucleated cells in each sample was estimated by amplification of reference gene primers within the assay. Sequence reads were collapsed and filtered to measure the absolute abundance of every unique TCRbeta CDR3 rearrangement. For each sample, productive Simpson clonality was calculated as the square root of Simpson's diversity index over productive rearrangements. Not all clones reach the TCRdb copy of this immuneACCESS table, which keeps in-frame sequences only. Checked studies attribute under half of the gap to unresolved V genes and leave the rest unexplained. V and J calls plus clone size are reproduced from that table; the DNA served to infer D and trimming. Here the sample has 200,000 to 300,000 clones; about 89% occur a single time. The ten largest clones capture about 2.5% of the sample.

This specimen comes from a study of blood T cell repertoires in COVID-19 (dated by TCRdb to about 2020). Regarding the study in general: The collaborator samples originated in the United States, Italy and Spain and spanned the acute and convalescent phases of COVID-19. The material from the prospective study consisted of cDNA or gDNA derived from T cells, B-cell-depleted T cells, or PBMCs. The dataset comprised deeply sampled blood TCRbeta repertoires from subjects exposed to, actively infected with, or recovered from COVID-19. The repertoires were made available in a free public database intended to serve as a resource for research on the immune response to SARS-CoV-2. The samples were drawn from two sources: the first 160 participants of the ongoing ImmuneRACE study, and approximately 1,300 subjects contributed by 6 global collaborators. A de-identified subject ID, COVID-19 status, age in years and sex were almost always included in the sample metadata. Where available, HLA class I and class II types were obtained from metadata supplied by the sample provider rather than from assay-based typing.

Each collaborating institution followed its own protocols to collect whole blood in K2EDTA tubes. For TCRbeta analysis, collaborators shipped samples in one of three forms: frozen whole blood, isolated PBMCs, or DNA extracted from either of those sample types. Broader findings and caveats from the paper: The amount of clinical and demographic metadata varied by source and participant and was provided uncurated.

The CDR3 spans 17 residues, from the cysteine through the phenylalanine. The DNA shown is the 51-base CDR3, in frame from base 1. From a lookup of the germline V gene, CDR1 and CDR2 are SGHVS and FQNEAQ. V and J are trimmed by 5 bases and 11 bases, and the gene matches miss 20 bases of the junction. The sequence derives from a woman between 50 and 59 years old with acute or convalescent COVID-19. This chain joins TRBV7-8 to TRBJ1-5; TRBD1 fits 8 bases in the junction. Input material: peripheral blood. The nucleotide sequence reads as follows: TGTGCCAGCAGCACCCCAACCGGGACAGGCTCTGGAGAGTCCCAGCATTTT. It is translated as CASSTPTGTGSGESQHF.